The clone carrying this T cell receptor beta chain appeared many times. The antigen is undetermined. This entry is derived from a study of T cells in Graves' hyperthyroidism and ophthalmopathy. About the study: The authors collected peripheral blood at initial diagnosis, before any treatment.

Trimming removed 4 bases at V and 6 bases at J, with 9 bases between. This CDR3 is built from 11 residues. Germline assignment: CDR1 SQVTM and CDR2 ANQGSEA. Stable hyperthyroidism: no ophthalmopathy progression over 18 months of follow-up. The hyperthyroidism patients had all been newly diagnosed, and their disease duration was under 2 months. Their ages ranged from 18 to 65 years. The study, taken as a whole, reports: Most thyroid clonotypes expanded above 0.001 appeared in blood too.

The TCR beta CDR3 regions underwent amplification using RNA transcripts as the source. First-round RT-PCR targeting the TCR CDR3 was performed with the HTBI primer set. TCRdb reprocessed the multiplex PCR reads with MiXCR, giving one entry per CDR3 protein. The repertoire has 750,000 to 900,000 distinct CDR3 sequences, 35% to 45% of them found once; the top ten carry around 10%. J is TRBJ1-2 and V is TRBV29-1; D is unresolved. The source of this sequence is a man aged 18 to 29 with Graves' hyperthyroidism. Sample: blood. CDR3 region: CSVVGEDGYTF. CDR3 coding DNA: TGCAGCGTTGTCGGGGAAGATGGCTACACCTTC.